These T cell receptor beta chains were read from a single sample in a study of cytomegalovirus exposure and HLA in healthy donors. Repertoires were generated with immunoSEQ multiplex PCR, while TCRdb's copy carries only in-frame clones and drops some. In the table there are roughly 200,000 clones, approximately 78% of which are singletons. The sequenced sample was PBMCs. These receptor sequences come from a man aged 30-40 years in good health and CMV-seronegative. CDR3s include the opening cysteine and the closing phenylalanine or tryptophan. A D gene is named only where the DNA matches it firmly. Part of the rows lack a size; the others show once, few, many or a class for expanded clones.

d_call,j_call,v_call,clone_size,cdr3_aa,cdr3_nt
-,TRBJ1-2,TRBV28,few,CASSSDTLGNYGYTF,TGTGCCAGCAGTTCGGACACGTTGGGGAACTATGGCTACACCTTC
TRBD2,TRBJ2-3,TRBV4-3,-,CASSPRGGSRTDTQYF,TGCGCCAGCAGCCCGCGGGGGGGCAGTCGTACAGATACGCAGTATTTT
-,TRBJ1-5,TRBV11-2,-,CASSLLQGNQRQHF,TGTGCCAGCAGCTTATTACAGGGAAATCAGCGCCAGCATTTT
TRBD2,TRBJ2-7,TRBV6-1,few,CASRPRGGVGSEQYF,TGTGCCAGCAGGCCTCGGGGGGGTGTAGGGTCCGAGCAGTACTTC
-,TRBJ2-2,TRBV27,-,CASSLRDTNTGELFF,TGTGCCAGCAGTCTCCGGGACACCAACACCGGGGAGCTGTTTTTT
-,TRBJ1-2,TRBV27,-,CASSPNSPLNRGYTF,TGTGCCAGCAGTCCGAACAGTCCCTTGAACCGTGGCTACACCTTC
TRBD2,TRBJ2-1,TRBV11-1,-,CASSLTTSGAYNEQFF,TGTGCCAGCAGCTTAACGACTAGCGGGGCCTACAATGAGCAGTTCTTC
TRBD2,TRBJ2-3,TRBV4-3,-,CASSQGSPSGSYHTDTQYF,TGCGCCAGCAGCCAAGGGTCACCTAGCGGGAGTTACCACACAGATACGCAGTATTTT
-,TRBJ2-7,TRBV28,few,CASSIYQGSYEQYF,TGTGCCAGCAGTATCTACCAGGGGTCCTACGAGCAGTACTTC
TRBD2,TRBJ2-5,TRBV6-5,-,CASTLRLAGQETQYF,TGTGCCAGCACCCTTCGACTAGCGGGGCAAGAGACCCAGTACTTC
-,TRBJ1-5,TRBV13,-,CASSLGTTSNQPQHF,TGTGCCAGCAGCTTAGGGACAACCAGCAATCAGCCCCAGCATTTT
TRBD1,TRBJ1-3,TRBV5-6,few,CASSLGDRPSGNTIYF,TGTGCCAGCAGCTTGGGGGACAGGCCCTCTGGAAACACCATATATTTT
-,TRBJ2-7,TRBV27,-,CASSSTPHSYEQYF,TGTGCCAGCAGTTCAACTCCTCACTCCTACGAGCAGTACTTC
TRBD1,TRBJ1-2,TRBV2,-,CASSPQTGDVGGYYGYTF,TGTGCCAGCAGCCCTCAGACAGGGGACGTAGGGGGATACTATGGCTACACCTTC
-,TRBJ2-2,TRBV5-5,-,CASSLGQGNTGELFF,TGTGCCAGCAGCTTGGGGCAGGGGAACACCGGGGAGCTGTTTTTT
-,TRBJ2-7,TRBV7-9,-,CASSLAEAAYEQYF,TGTGCCAGCAGCTTAGCGGAGGCAGCCTACGAGCAGTACTTC
-,TRBJ2-5,TRBV11-2,-,CASSFLGVAETQYF,TGTGCCAGCAGCTTCCTCGGAGTCGCAGAGACCCAGTACTTC
TRBD1,TRBJ1-2,TRBV10-3,-,CAIRDSGQGMGGYTF,TGTGCCATCAGGGATTCGGGACAGGGGATGGGGGGCTACACCTTC
-,TRBJ2-7,TRBV27,few,CASSFGASSYEQYF,TGTGCCAGCAGTTTTGGGGCCAGCTCCTACGAGCAGTACTTC
TRBD1,TRBJ1-2,TRBV4-3,-,CASSQWQGAGYGYTF,TGCGCCAGCAGCCAATGGCAGGGGGCTGGGTATGGCTACACCTTC
-,TRBJ1-3,TRBV7-9,-,CASSPNRDNGNTIYF,TGTGCCAGCAGCCCAAACCGGGACAACGGAAACACCATATATTTT
TRBD2,TRBJ2-5,TRBV7-2,once,CASSWTSGYQETQYF,TGTGCCAGCAGCTGGACTAGCGGGTACCAAGAGACCCAGTACTTC
-,TRBJ2-1,TRBV29-1,few,CSGPGLAGDEQFF,TGCAGCGGACCGGGACTTGCGGGCGATGAGCAGTTCTTC
TRBD2,TRBJ2-1,TRBV7-9,-,CALQAGGDYNEQFF,TGTGCCCTACAGGCGGGGGGCGACTACAATGAGCAGTTCTTC
-,TRBJ1-2,TRBV28,once,CASSLDIYGYTF,TGTGCCAGCAGTTTGGACATCTATGGCTACACCTTC